These T cell receptor beta chains were read from a single sample in a study of Ad26.COV2.S vaccination and SARS-CoV-2 variants. Profiled with immunoSEQ multiplex PCR; TCRdb holds only in-frame clones, not every one. This sample has roughly 300,000 clones; approximately 90% occur once, and the top ten carry around 6.4%. Source: peripheral blood, taken in a trial of Ad26.COV2.S vaccine versus placebo. The receptors shown here come from a person between 18 and 65 years old who received the Ad26.COV2.S COVID-19 vaccine or a placebo. Both conserved end residues are part of each CDR3. The D gene is left open where the match is weak. Not all rows give a size; the values are once, few, many and, for expanded clones, a class.

j_gene	v_gene	d_gene	abundance	CDR3aa	CDR3nt
TRBJ1-5	TRBV15	NA	NA	CATSRDRSLNQPQHF	TGTGCCACCAGCAGAGACAGGTCCTTAAATCAGCCCCAGCATTTT
TRBJ1-1	TRBV6-5	TRBD1	few	CASSSGGGEAFF	TGTGCCAGCAGTTCAGGGGGCGGTGAAGCTTTCTTT
TRBJ2-7	TRBV9	TRBD1	NA	CASSATGTGGEQYF	TGTGCCAGCAGCGCCACCGGGACAGGGGGCGAGCAGTACTTC
TRBJ1-2	TRBV29-1	NA	NA	CSVRRPGFYGYTF	TGCAGCGTTCGGCGCCCGGGGTTCTATGGCTACACCTTC
TRBJ2-3	TRBV7-7	TRBD2	once	CASSLVGGGSTDTQYF	TGTGCTAGCAGCTTAGTGGGCGGGGGGAGCACAGATACGCAGTATTTT
TRBJ1-6	TRBV6-5	NA	NA	CASGLSSYNSPLHF	TGTGCCAGCGGGTTGAGCTCCTATAATTCACCCCTCCACTTT
TRBJ1-4	TRBV28	NA	once	CASSPGTSNEKLFF	TGTGCCAGCAGCCCAGGGACCTCTAATGAAAAACTGTTTTTT
TRBJ2-5	TRBV15	NA	NA	CATSRGPGVWVREADQETQYF	TGTGCCACCAGCAGAGGTCCCGGAGTATGGGTAAGGGAGGCCGATCAAGAGACCCAGTACTTC
TRBJ1-1	TRBV11-2	NA	NA	CASSLDRPNTEAFF	TGTGCCAGCAGCCTTGACAGACCGAACACTGAAGCTTTCTTT
TRBJ1-1	TRBV5-4	NA	once	CASSSGAEAFF	TGTGCCAGCAGCTCAGGTGCTGAAGCTTTCTTT
TRBJ1-6	TRBV6-2/TRBV6-3	TRBD1	NA	CASSYLGQVTSSYNSPLHF	TGTGCCAGCAGTTACTTGGGACAGGTTACGAGCTCCTATAATTCACCCCTCCACTTT
TRBJ1-4	TRBV30	NA	NA	CAWDGGVPSEKLFF	TGTGCCTGGGATGGGGGAGTGCCTAGTGAAAAACTGTTTTTT
TRBJ2-3	TRBV27	TRBD2	NA	CASSLLAGSTDTQYF	TGTGCCAGCAGTTTACTAGCGGGTTCCACAGATACGCAGTATTTT
TRBJ1-1	TRBV5-4	NA	NA	CASSTGRLNTEAFF	TGTGCCAGCAGTACGGGACGTCTGAACACTGAAGCTTTCTTT
TRBJ2-3	TRBV19	TRBD2	NA	CASSIIAGGTDTQYF	TGTGCCAGTAGTATTATAGCGGGGGGCACAGATACGCAGTATTTT
TRBJ1-5	TRBV30	NA	NA	CAWNERKDQPQHF	TGTGCCTGGAATGAGAGAAAGGATCAGCCCCAGCATTTT
TRBJ2-2	TRBV27	TRBD2	NA	CASSFGRGTGELFF	TGTGCCAGCAGTTTCGGGAGGGGAACCGGGGAGCTGTTTTTT
TRBJ1-5	TRBV7-8	NA	NA	CASSWGGQNQPQHF	TGTGCCAGCAGCTGGGGGGGGCAGAATCAGCCCCAGCATTTT
TRBJ2-1	TRBV4-3	TRBD2	NA	CASSQDLSGGYNEQFF	TGCGCCAGCAGCCAAGATTTGAGCGGGGGTTACAATGAGCAGTTCTTC
TRBJ1-4	TRBV7-2	TRBD1	NA	CASSTPRQGVGEKLFF	TGTGCCAGCAGCACACCTAGACAGGGGGTGGGGGAAAAACTGTTTTTT
TRBJ2-1	TRBV30	NA	NA	CAWRPLSNNEQFF	TGTGCCTGGAGACCCCTCAGCAACAATGAGCAGTTCTTC
TRBJ2-6	TRBV7-3	TRBD1	NA	CASSSRTGGSSGANVLTF	TGTGCCAGCAGCTCCCGGACAGGCGGAAGCTCTGGGGCCAACGTCCTGACTTTC
TRBJ1-6	TRBV30	NA	NA	CAWGLDNNSPLHF	TGTGCCTGGGGTTTGGATAATAATTCACCCCTCCACTTT
TRBJ1-2	TRBV12-2	NA	NA	CAPKRTASNYGYTF	TGTGCACCCAAACGGACAGCTTCTAACTATGGCTACACCTTC
TRBJ1-1	TRBV29-1	NA	NA	CSVSGGDVGEAFF	TGCAGCGTTTCGGGAGGGGATGTAGGTGAAGCTTTCTTT
TRBJ2-3	TRBV5-8	TRBD2	NA	CASSAGTSGSADTQYF	TGTGCCAGCAGCGCAGGGACTAGCGGGAGCGCAGATACGCAGTATTTT
TRBJ1-4	TRBV7-2	NA	NA	CASSLMALGEKLFF	TGTGCCAGCAGCTTAATGGCCCTGGGGGAAAAACTGTTTTTT
TRBJ1-1	TRBV28	NA	once	CASSLSALMNTEAFF	TGTGCCAGCAGTTTAAGTGCCCTCATGAACACTGAAGCTTTCTTT
TRBJ1-1	TRBV10-3	NA	NA	CAIKGTGKRENTEAFF	TGTGCCATCAAAGGCACAGGGAAACGGGAGAACACTGAAGCTTTCTTT
TRBJ2-3	TRBV11-2	NA	NA	CASSLVGGLRGTDTQYF	TGTGCCAGCAGCTTAGTTGGCGGGTTGAGGGGCACAGATACGCAGTATTTT
TRBJ1-2	TRBV7-2	NA	NA	CASSLEGTGRYTF	TGTGCCAGCAGCTTAGAAGGCACAGGCCGCTACACCTTC
TRBJ2-2	TRBV4-3	NA	few	CASSQQTGELFF	TGCGCCAGCAGCCAACAAACCGGGGAGCTGTTTTTT
TRBJ1-1	TRBV6-5	NA	NA	CASRSDGGLEAFF	TGTGCCAGCAGGTCAGACGGCGGCCTTGAAGCTTTCTTT
TRBJ2-1	TRBV6-2/TRBV6-3	NA	NA	CASSRRAGSQNNEQFF	TGTGCCAGCAGTCGACGCGCCGGGAGTCAGAACAATGAGCAGTTCTTC
TRBJ1-5	TRBV30	NA	NA	CAWSARGSGLKWGQPQHF	TGTGCCTGGAGTGCCCGGGGTTCGGGACTCAAATGGGGTCAGCCCCAGCATTTT
TRBJ2-1	TRBV5-6	NA	NA	CASSPYTYPSYNEQFF	TGTGCCAGCAGTCCTTATACCTACCCGTCCTACAATGAGCAGTTCTTC
TRBJ2-7	TRBV9	NA	NA	CASSKGYSSYEQYF	TGTGCCAGCAGCAAGGGATATAGCTCCTACGAGCAGTACTTC
TRBJ1-5	TRBV7-2	TRBD1	NA	CASSSVSGGVLEQPQHF	TGTGCCAGCAGCTCAGTGTCAGGGGGAGTGTTGGAACAGCCCCAGCATTTT
TRBJ1-5	TRBV5-1	TRBD1	NA	CASSLDRDNQPQHF	TGCGCCAGCAGCTTAGACAGGGACAATCAGCCCCAGCATTTT
TRBJ2-7	TRBV18	TRBD1	NA	CASSSGTGNYEQYF	TGTGCCAGCTCATCCGGGACAGGGAACTACGAGCAGTACTTC
TRBJ1-6	TRBV19	NA	NA	CASNPMGEGSPLHF	TGTGCCAGTAACCCGATGGGGGAGGGATCACCCCTCCACTTT
TRBJ2-6	TRBV9	NA	NA	CASSVDRHVLTF	TGTGCCAGCAGCGTAGACAGGCACGTCCTGACTTTC
TRBJ1-1	TRBV27	NA	NA	CASSSARGTEAFF	TGTGCCAGCAGTTCGGCTAGGGGGACTGAAGCTTTCTTT
TRBJ2-7	TRBV7-2	TRBD1	NA	CASSGPGQGFEQYF	TGTGCCAGCAGCGGGCCGGGACAGGGTTTCGAGCAGTACTTC
TRBJ2-2	TRBV10-3	NA	NA	CAISESSYGELFF	TGTGCCATCAGTGAGAGTAGCTACGGGGAGCTGTTTTTT
TRBJ2-2	TRBV4-3	NA	NA	CASSQEGRGGELFF	TGCGCCAGCAGCCAAGAGGGCAGGGGCGGGGAGCTGTTTTTT
TRBJ2-7	TRBV6-5	TRBD2	NA	CASSYSTSGSQYEQYF	TGTGCCAGCAGTTACTCTACTAGCGGGAGTCAGTACGAGCAGTACTTC
TRBJ1-2	TRBV5-4	NA	NA	CASSLPEDYGYTF	TGTGCCAGCAGCTTGCCTGAGGACTATGGCTACACCTTC
TRBJ2-1	TRBV18	TRBD1	NA	CASSLGQASSYNEQFF	TGTGCCAGCTCACTTGGACAGGCGAGCTCCTACAATGAGCAGTTCTTC
TRBJ1-5	TRBV19	NA	NA	CASGRWEDSNQPQHF	TGTGCCAGTGGCCGCTGGGAGGACTCCAATCAGCCCCAGCATTTT
TRBJ2-1	TRBV10-3	TRBD2	NA	CAISPGTSGSNEQFF	TGTGCCATCAGTCCCGGGACTAGCGGGAGTAATGAGCAGTTCTTC
TRBJ2-7	TRBV7-3	TRBD2	NA	CASSLTGTSTSEQYF	TGTGCCAGCAGCTTAACCGGGACTAGCACATCCGAGCAGTACTTC
TRBJ1-6	TRBV27	NA	NA	CASSLSWGENSPLHF	TGTGCCAGCAGTTTGTCCTGGGGGGAAAATTCACCCCTCCACTTT
TRBJ2-7	TRBV6-5	NA	NA	CASVYSRVPLEQYF	TGTGCCAGTGTTTATTCTCGGGTCCCCCTCGAGCAGTACTTC
TRBJ1-2	TRBV5-1	NA	NA	CASSTTGGSYTF	TGCGCCAGCAGCACGACAGGCGGGAGCTACACCTTC
TRBJ2-3	TRBV20-1	NA	once	CSARTRDTQYF	TGCAGTGCTAGAACCAGAGATACGCAGTATTTT
TRBJ1-5	TRBV12-3/TRBV12-4	NA	NA	CASSLDGYQPQHF	TGTGCCAGCAGTTTGGACGGATATCAGCCCCAGCATTTT